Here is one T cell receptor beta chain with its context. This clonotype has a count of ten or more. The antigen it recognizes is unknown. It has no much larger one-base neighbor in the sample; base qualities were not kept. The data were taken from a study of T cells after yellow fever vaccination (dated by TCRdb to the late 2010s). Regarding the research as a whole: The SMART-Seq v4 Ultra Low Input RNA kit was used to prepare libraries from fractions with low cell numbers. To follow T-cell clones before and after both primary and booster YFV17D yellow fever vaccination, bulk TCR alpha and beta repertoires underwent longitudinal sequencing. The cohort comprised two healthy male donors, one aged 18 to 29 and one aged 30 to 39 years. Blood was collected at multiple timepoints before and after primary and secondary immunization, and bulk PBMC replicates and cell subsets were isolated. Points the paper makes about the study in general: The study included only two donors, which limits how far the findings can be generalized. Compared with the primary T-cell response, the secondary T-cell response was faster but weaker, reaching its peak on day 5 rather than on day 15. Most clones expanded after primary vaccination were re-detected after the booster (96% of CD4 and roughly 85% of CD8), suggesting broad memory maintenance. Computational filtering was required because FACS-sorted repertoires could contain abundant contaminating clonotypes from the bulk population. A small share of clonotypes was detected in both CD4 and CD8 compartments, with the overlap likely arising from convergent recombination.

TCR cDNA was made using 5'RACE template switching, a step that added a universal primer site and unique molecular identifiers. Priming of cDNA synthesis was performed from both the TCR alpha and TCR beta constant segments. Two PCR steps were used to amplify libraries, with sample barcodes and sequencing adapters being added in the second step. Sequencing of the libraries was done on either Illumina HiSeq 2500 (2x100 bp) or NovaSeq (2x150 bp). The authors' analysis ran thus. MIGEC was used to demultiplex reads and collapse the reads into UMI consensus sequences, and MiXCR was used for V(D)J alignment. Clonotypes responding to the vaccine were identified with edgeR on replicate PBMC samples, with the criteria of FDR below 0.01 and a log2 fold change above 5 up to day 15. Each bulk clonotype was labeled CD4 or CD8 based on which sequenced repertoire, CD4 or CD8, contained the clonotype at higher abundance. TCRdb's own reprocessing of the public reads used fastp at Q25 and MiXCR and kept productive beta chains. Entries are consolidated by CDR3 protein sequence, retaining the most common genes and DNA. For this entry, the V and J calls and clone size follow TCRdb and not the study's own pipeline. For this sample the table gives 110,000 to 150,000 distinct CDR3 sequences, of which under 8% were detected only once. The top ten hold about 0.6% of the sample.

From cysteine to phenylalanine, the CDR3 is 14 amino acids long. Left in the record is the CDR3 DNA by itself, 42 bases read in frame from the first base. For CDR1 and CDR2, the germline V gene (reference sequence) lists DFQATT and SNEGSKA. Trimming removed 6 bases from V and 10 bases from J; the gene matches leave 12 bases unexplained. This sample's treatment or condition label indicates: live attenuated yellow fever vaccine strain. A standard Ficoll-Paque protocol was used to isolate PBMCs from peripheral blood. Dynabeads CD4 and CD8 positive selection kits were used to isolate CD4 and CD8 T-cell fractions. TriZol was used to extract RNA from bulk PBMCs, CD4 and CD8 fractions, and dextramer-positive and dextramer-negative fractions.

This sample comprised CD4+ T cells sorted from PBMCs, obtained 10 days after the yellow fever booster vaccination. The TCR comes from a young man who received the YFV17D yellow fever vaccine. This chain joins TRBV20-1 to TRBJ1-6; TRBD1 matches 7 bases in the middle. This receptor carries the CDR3 CSAQTGQGGSPLHF. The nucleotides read TGCAGTGCCCAGACAGGGCAGGGAGGGTCACCCCTCCACTTT.